The clone carrying this TCR beta chain was found once. TCRdb's copy holds only in-frame clones and misses some; the assay was immunoSEQ multiplex PCR. The sample shows about 130,000 clones, about 94% of them seen only once. This entry is derived from a study of cytomegalovirus exposure and HLA in healthy donors. Study background: The use of the same platform for the 95 to 150 validation repertoires and the roughly 730 first-cohort repertoires was reported by a later analysis.

Trimming cost V 2 bases and J 5 bases, with 11 bases left between them. The V gene's germline CDR1 is SGHRS and CDR2 YFSETQ. There are 13 residues in the CDR3. This clonotype was sampled from a man in his late teens or twenties in good health and CMV-seropositive. The chain recombines TRBV5-1 with TRBJ2-7, with D tentatively TRBD2 (5 bases). Sequencing input: PBMCs. The chain's CDR3 is CASSFVQRDEQYF. CDR3 nucleotide sequence: TGCGCCAGCAGCTTCGTTCAGAGGGACGAGCAGTACTTC.